This entry lists 8 T cell receptor beta chains sequenced from one sample in a study of response to subunit inactivated influenza vaccine. MiXCR, applied by TCRdb to the RT-PCR reads, yields one record per CDR3 protein. This table has approximately 700,000 distinct CDR3 sequences, 15% to 18% appearing once. Specimen: PBMCs from blood, collected less than 13 days after vaccination. All receptors come from a man between 45 and 60 years old who received an inactivated influenza vaccine.

The chain has TRBV20-1 and TRBJ2-4, with 8 positions matching TRBD1. The V segment lost 8 bases and the J segment 6 bases; nucleotides outside the gene matches: 3. The CDR3 sequence is 11 residues long. Germline loops: CDR1 DFQATT, CDR2 SNEGSKA (reference sequence). Here the CDR3 DNA reads TGCAGTTCCGACAGGGGAAACATTCAGTACTTC. Translating gives CSSDRGNIQYF.

In DNA, the CDR3 is TGCAGTGCTAGAGATCGCGGGGTATTTCTGCATGAGCAGTTCTTC. Its translation is CSARDRGVFLHEQFF. The chain recombines TRBV20-1 with TRBJ2-1; D is possibly TRBD2 (6 bases). Trimming stripped 0 bases from V and 8 bases from J, with 17 bases between. The germline V gene has CDR1 DFQATT and CDR2 SNEGSKA (reference sequence). The CDR3 has 15 residues.

This clonotype occurred a few times. The rearrangement links TRBV3-1 to TRBJ1-6; no clear D gene. This CDR3 contains 19 residues. Trimming pared 4 bases from V and 0 bases from J, leaving 19 bases between. Per the germline V gene, CDR1 is LGHDT and CDR2 is YNNKEL (reference sequence). Written as DNA, the CDR3 is TGTGCCAGCAGCCCCCTTCCGGTTCGGCCCAGCTCCTATAATTCACCCCTCCACTTT. This sequence encodes CASSPLPVRPSSYNSPLHF. Complete variable domain (other parts from reference TRBV3-1 and TRBJ1-6): DTAVSQTPKYLVTQMGNDKSIKCEQNLGHDTMYWYKQDSKKFLKIMFSYNNKELIINETVPNRFSPKSPDKAHLNLHINSLELGDSAVYFCASSPLPVRPSSYNSPLHFGNGTRLTVT.

The chain links TRBV3-1 to TRBJ2-2, with 7 bases fitting TRBD2. The trim removed 0 bases at V and 6 bases at J, leaving 7 bases unmatched. There are 16 residues in the CDR3. The germline gives CDR1 LGHDT, CDR2 YNNKEL (reference sequence). The CDR3 DNA reads as TGTGCCAGCAGCCAAGAACTCGCGGGAGTATCCGGGGAGCTGTTTTTT. Translation: CASSQELAGVSGELFF.

CDR3 amino acids: CASETVYSNQPQHF. DNA for the CDR3: TGCGCCAGCGAGACAGTTTATAGCAATCAGCCCCAGCATTTT. The chain employs TRBV4-1 and TRBJ1-5; D may be TRBD1 (5 bases). The CDR3 is 14 residues long. CDR1 MGHRA and CDR2 YSYEKL come from the germline V gene. V was cut by 8 bases and J by 0 bases, with 11 bases left in between.

This clonotype was observed a few times. The gene calls are TRBV10-3 and TRBJ2-3; no definite D call. Germline CDR1 reads ENHRY; CDR2 reads SYGVKD. Trimming pared 6 bases from V and 3 bases from J, leaving 7 bases between. The CDR3 is 12 amino acids. The CDR3 DNA sequence: TGTGCCATCAGCACCATGACAGATACGCAGTATTTT. Translation gives CAISTMTDTQYF.

The sample holds a few counts of this clonotype. The chain joins TRBV4-3 to TRBJ2-7; perhaps TRBD1 as D (6 bases). Looked up from germline, CDR1 is LGHNA and CDR2 is YSLEER. The CDR3 has 15 residues. The V and J ends lost 1 base and 3 bases respectively, with 13 bases between them. CDR3 sequence: CASSQASQGFYEQYF. The DNA of the CDR3 is TGCGCCAGCAGCCAAGCTTCCCAGGGGTTCTACGAGCAGTACTTC.

This clonotype was seen repeatedly, ten times or more. V and J are TRBV15 and TRBJ2-5, with 9 bases lining up with TRBD2. The germline CDR1 and CDR2 sequences are LNHNV and YYDKDF (reference sequence). The CDR3 consists of 14 residues. V lost 5 bases and J lost 5; bases outside the gene matches: 6. The CDR3 here is CATSRGRVRETQYF. The CDR3 DNA reads as TGTGCCACCAGCCGCGGGAGGGTTCGGGAGACCCAGTACTTC.